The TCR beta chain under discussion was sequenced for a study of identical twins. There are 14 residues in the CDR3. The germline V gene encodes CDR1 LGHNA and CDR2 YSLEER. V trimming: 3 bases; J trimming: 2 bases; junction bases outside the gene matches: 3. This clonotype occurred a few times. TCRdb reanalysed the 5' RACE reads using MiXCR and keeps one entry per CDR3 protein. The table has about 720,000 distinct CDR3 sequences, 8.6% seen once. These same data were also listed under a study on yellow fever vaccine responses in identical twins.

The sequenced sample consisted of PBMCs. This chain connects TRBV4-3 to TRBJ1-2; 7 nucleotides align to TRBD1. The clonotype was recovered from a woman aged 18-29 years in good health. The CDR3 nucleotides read TGCGCCAGCAGCCAGACGGGACAGAACTATGGCTACACCTTC. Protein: CASSQTGQNYGYTF.